What follows are 14 T cell receptor beta chains derived from one specimen sequenced in a study of cytomegalovirus exposure and HLA in healthy donors. Researchers ran the PCR with 60 Vbeta and 13 Jbeta primers. Libraries were prepared by immunoSEQ multiplex PCR; TCRdb keeps only in-frame clonotypes and omits some of them. The table includes tens of thousands of clones, about half detected once. The sample comprised PBMCs. These receptors all stem from a middle-aged woman in good health and CMV-seropositive.

The chain links TRBV21-1 to TRBJ1-3. TRBV21-1 is a recognized pseudogene. CDR3 length equals 17 residues. This chain's CDR3 is CASSKKRGGIPGNTIYF. The CDR3 region has the DNA TGTGCCAGCAGCAAAAAAAGGGGGGGGATCCCTGGAAACACCATATATTTT.

The chain links TRBV6-4 to TRBJ2-1; 10 bases align to TRBD2. Germline V lookup: CDR1 MRHNA, CDR2 SNTAGT. Germline trimming cut 4 bases from V and 5 bases from J; bases unmatched to any gene: 8. The CDR3 totals 16 residues. CDR3 nucleotides: TGTGCCAGCAGTGTGGAGCGGGGGGGCGGCGACAATGAGCAGTTCTTC. It codes for CASSVERGGGDNEQFF.

The genes are TRBV30 and TRBJ2-6; possibly TRBD2 for D (5 bases). Trimming stripped 0 bases from V and 0 bases from J, with 9 bases between. This CDR3 region has 16 residues. Germline loops: CDR1 GTSNPN, CDR2 SVGIG (reference sequence). The CDR3, as DNA: TGTGCCTGGAGTGTTGTTCGGGGCTCTGGGGCCAACGTCCTGACTTTC. The encoded protein is CAWSVVRGSGANVLTF.

This clone is a singleton in its sample. V usage is TRBV7-3 and J usage is TRBJ2-2; 8 nucleotides line up with TRBD2. This CDR3 spans 14 amino acids. The V and J ends lost 5 bases and 8 bases, in that order; junction bases with no gene match: 7. The germline gives CDR1 SGHTA, CDR2 FQGTGA. The CDR3 DNA follows: TGTGCCAGCAGCCAGGGACTAGTTACGGGGGAGCTGTTTTTT. It codes for CASSQGLVTGELFF.

The rearrangement links TRBV4-1 to TRBJ2-3; TRBD1 agrees at 7 bases. V was pared by 4 bases and J by 4 bases, with 8 bases of the junction left unmatched. Looked up from germline, CDR1 is MGHRA and CDR2 is YSYEKL. This CDR3 is 15 amino acids long. CDR3 protein: CASSPQTGISDTQYF. The CDR3 DNA sequence: TGCGCCAGCAGCCCCCAGACAGGGATCTCAGATACGCAGTATTTT.

The CDR3 DNA reads TGTGCCAGCAGCCCGGGGCCGGGGAGGACTGAAGCTTTCTTT. Translating it yields CASSPGPGRTEAFF. V usage is TRBV7-3 and J usage is TRBJ1-1; the D gene is possibly TRBD1 (5 bases). V was pared by 5 bases and J by 5 bases, with 15 bases between. Germline V gene data show CDR1 as SGHTA and CDR2 as FQGTGA. This CDR3 is built from 14 residues.

The J gene is TRBJ1-4, the V gene TRBV4-2; unclear D gene. Trimming removed 3 bases from V and 8 bases from J, with 19 bases in between. CDR1 is LGHNA and CDR2 is YNFKEQ in the germline V gene. CDR3 length: 16 residues. CDR3 nucleotides: TGTGCCAGCAGCCATGAAGCGGGAGGTGGGGAAGAAAAACTGTTTTTT. Its protein is CASSHEAGGGEEKLFF.

The V and J genes are TRBV4-1 and TRBJ2-7; 8 positions agree with TRBD1. J gave up 5 bases and V 1 base, and 7 bases lay outside the gene matches. The germline gives CDR1 MGHRA, CDR2 YSYEKL. This CDR3 comprises 15 residues. CDR3 in amino acids: CASSQVGRGRHEQYF. The CDR3 nucleotides read TGCGCCAGCAGCCAAGTAGGCAGGGGGCGCCACGAGCAGTACTTC.

This clone was found a few times. A junction boundary mismatches the germline segment, possibly from a read error. The rearrangement links TRBV7-7 to TRBJ2-7; D is possibly TRBD1 (6 bases). Germline V gives CDR1 SSHAT, CDR2 FNYEAQ (reference sequence). CDR3 size: 13 residues. Here the CDR3 reads CASSLSTGWEQYF. The CDR3 DNA is TGTGCTAGCAGCTTATCTACAGGGTGGGAGCAGTACTTC.

V is TRBV7-9 and J is TRBJ1-5, with TRBD1 identical over 10 bases. V lost 1 base and J lost 7; bases outside the gene matches: 4. Per germline, CDR1 SEHNR and CDR2 FQNEAQ (reference sequence). The CDR3 covers 15 residues. CDR3 bases: TGTGCCAGCAGCTTAGGTCCGGGACAGGGGCAGCCCCAGCATTTT. This encodes CASSLGPGQGQPQHF.

The V gene is TRBV29-1, the J gene TRBJ1-2, with D possibly matching TRBD1 (5 bases). The CDR3 consists of 13 residues. In germline, CDR1 is SQVTM, CDR2 ANQGSEA. V was trimmed by 4 bases and J by 12 bases, leaving 21 bases between them. DNA of the CDR3: TGCAGCGTTGGGTCAACCAACGGGGGGGAACACACCTTC. It yields the protein CSVGSTNGGEHTF.

This chain joins TRBV2 and TRBJ1-2, with 8 nucleotides matching TRBD1. After removal of 6 bases from V and 5 bases from J, the junction contained 8 bases not matched to a gene. Per the germline V gene, CDR1 is SNHLY and CDR2 is FYNNEI. The CDR3 is made up of 14 amino acids. CDR3 sequence (DNA): TGTGCCAGCAGAACACAGGGGGAACCATATGGCTACACCTTC. Translation: CASRTQGEPYGYTF.

The chain carries TRBV7-6 and TRBJ1-2, with D unclear. V lost 8 bases and J 8 bases, leaving 9 bases between the germline ends. Germline assignment: CDR1 SGHVS and CDR2 FNYEAQ. This CDR3 region has 10 residues. Here the CDR3 reads CASGENGYTF. CDR3 bases: TGTGCCAGCGGAGAGAACGGCTACACCTTC.

The chain is built from TRBV6-1 and TRBJ2-3, with D possibly being TRBD1 (6 bases). The CDR3 runs to 13 residues. V lost 6 bases and J 5 bases, leaving 12 bases between the germline ends. The V gene's germline CDR1 is MNHNS and CDR2 SASEGT. The CDR3 loop reads CASRDSALDTQYF. CDR3 in DNA: TGTGCCAGCAGGGACAGTGCGTTAGATACGCAGTATTTT.